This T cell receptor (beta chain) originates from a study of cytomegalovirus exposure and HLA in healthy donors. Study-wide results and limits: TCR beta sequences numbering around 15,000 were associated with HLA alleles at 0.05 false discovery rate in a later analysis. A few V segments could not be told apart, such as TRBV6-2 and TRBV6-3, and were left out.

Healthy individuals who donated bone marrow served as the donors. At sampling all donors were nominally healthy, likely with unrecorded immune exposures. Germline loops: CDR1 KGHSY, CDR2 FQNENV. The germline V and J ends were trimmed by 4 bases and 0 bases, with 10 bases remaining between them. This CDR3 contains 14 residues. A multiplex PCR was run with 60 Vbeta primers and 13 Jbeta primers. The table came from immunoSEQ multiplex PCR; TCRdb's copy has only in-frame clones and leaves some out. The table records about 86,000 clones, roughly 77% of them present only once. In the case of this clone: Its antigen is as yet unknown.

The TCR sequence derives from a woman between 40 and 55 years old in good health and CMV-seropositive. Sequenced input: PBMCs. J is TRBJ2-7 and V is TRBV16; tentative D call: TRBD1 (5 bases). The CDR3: CASSPRQSSYEQYF. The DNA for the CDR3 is TGTGCCAGCAGCCCTAGACAGAGCTCCTACGAGCAGTACTTC.